This T cell receptor beta chain was identified in a study of CD8 T cells in ankylosing spondylitis. In TCRdb, the 5' RACE reads were re-called with MiXCR into one record per CDR3 protein. The sample has about 340,000 distinct CDR3 sequences; 20% to 25% are singletons. The study, taken as a whole, reports: Significant enrichment of disease-linked clones was reportedly seen in matched ankylosing spondylitis synovial fluid.

This clonotype appeared many times. Its target is unknown. The receptor was isolated from a male donor with ankylosing spondylitis or in good health (not recorded which). The material sequenced was blood, either unsorted or a sorted T cell fraction (not recorded which).

The CDR3 DNA sequence: TGCAGTGCTCGTTCGGGGCAGGGCATCTACGAGCAGTACTTC. This gives the protein CSARSGQGIYEQYF. V gene TRBV20-1 combines with J gene TRBJ2-7, with D possibly being TRBD1 or TRBD2 (5 bases each). V was trimmed by 5 bases and J by 3 bases, leaving 17 bases between them. Germline CDR1 and CDR2: DFQATT and SNEGSKA (reference sequence). The CDR3 sequence is 14 residues long.